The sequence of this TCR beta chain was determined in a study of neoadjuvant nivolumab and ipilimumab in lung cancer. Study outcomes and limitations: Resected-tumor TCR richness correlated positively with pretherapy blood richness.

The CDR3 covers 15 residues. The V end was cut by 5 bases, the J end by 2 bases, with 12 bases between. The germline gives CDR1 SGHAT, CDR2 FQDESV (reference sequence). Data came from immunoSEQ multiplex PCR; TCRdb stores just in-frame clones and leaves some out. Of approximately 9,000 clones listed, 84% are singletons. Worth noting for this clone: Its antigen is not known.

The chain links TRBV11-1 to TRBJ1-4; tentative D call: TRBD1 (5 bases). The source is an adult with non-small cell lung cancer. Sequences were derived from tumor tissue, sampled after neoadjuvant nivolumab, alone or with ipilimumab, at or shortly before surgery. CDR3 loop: CASSPRGRTNEKLFF. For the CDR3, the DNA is TGTGCCAGCAGCCCCCGGGGGAGGACTAATGAAAAACTGTTTTTT.